This passage covers 9 T cell receptor beta chains from one sample sequenced in a study of blood T cell repertoires in COVID-19. The repertoire was sequenced with immunoSEQ multiplex PCR; TCRdb's copy has only in-frame clones and lacks some. This sample has approximately 150,000 clones, with roughly 82% found just once. The sequencing sample was made of peripheral blood. Receptor source: a woman between 70 and 85 years old with acute or convalescent COVID-19.

The chain employs TRBV28 and TRBJ2-5, with a weak D call TRBD1 (8 bases). In germline, CDR1 is MDHEN, CDR2 SYDVKM. Trimming pared 4 bases from V and 2 bases from J, leaving 17 bases between. The CDR3 extends over 16 amino acids. The DNA for the CDR3 is TGTGCCAGCAGTTCCCCAGGGGGCGGGGGACAAGAGACCCAGTACTTC. Amino acids: CASSSPGGGGQETQYF.

This clone was picked up many times. The V call is TRBV27, the J call TRBJ2-7; D is unresolved. The CDR3 loop spans 15 amino acids. CDR1 is MNHEY, CDR2 SMNVEV, per germline (reference sequence). V was clipped by 2 bases and J by 0 bases, with 11 bases between them. CDR3 sequence reads: CASSLGPTPSYEQYF. The CDR3 DNA reads as TGTGCCAGCAGTTTAGGGCCCACCCCCTCCTACGAGCAGTACTTC.

This chain uses TRBV11-2 with TRBJ1-6; a possible D gene is TRBD1 (5 bases). Germline V gives CDR1 SGHAT, CDR2 FQNNGV. The length of the CDR3 is 17 residues. V dropped 4 bases and J dropped 0 bases, with 13 bases sitting between them. The CDR3 here is CASSSTDRSSYNSPLHF. The DNA of the CDR3 is TGTGCCAGCAGCTCGACAGATCGGAGCTCCTATAATTCACCCCTCCACTTT.

The CDR3 protein is CANRAGGQETQYF. The CDR3 DNA reads as TGTGCCAACAGAGCGGGGGGGCAAGAGACCCAGTACTTC. The V and J genes are TRBV10-3 and TRBJ2-5; 10 bases match TRBD2. J gave up 2 bases and V 10 bases, and 4 bases lay outside the gene matches. Per germline, CDR1 ENHRY and CDR2 SYGVKD. There are 13 residues in the CDR3.

This clone was picked up a small number of times. The chain carries TRBV20-1 and TRBJ2-5, with 10 bases identical to TRBD2. The CDR3 spans 15 residues. Germline CDR1 is DFQATT and CDR2 is SNEGSKA (reference sequence). V gave up 3 bases and J gave up 5 bases; unmatched junction bases: 9. The CDR3 region is CSASSAAGGPETQYF. CDR3 bases: TGCAGTGCTAGTTCGGCAGCGGGGGGGCCGGAGACCCAGTACTTC.

The rearrangement links TRBV7-2 to TRBJ1-2; 9 positions match TRBD1. The CDR3 sequence is 16 residues long. The germline CDR1 and CDR2 sequences are SGHTA and FQGNSA. Trimming removed 5 bases from V and 1 base from J; junction bases left unmatched: 8. Here the CDR3 reads CASSNSPTGGNYGYTF. As DNA, the CDR3 is TGTGCCAGCAGCAATAGCCCGACAGGGGGTAACTATGGCTACACCTTC.

This chain connects TRBV7-2 to TRBJ2-2; 7 nucleotides agree with TRBD1. Losses at the gene ends were 2 bases for V and 2 bases for J; bases not matched to a gene: 5. This CDR3 contains 16 residues. CDR1 and CDR2 from the germline V gene are SGHTA and FQGNSA. CDR3: CASSLSAGGNTGELFF. For the CDR3, the DNA is TGTGCCAGCAGCTTATCCGCAGGGGGAAACACCGGGGAGCTGTTTTTT.

The chain joins TRBV20-1 to TRBJ2-4; 9 positions agree with TRBD1. Germline V gives CDR1 DFQATT, CDR2 SNEGSKA (reference sequence). This CDR3 comprises 18 residues. The ends lost 3 bases at V and 0 bases at J; junction bases unmatched: 12. In DNA form, the CDR3 reads TGCAGTGCTAGTACTCGGGACAGGGTGGAGGTAGCCAAAAACATTCAGTACTTC. Translated, it gives CSASTRDRVEVAKNIQYF.

This clone was seen just once. The CDR3 spells CAWSAGRINTEAFF. In DNA, the CDR3 is TGTGCCTGGAGCGCGGGACGGATAAACACTGAAGCTTTCTTT. The chain combines TRBV30 with TRBJ1-1; weak D call: TRBD1 (5 bases). Germline V gene data show CDR1 as GTSNPN and CDR2 as SVGIG (reference sequence). The germline V and J ends were trimmed by 3 bases and 2 bases, with 13 bases remaining between them. The CDR3 is 14 residues long.